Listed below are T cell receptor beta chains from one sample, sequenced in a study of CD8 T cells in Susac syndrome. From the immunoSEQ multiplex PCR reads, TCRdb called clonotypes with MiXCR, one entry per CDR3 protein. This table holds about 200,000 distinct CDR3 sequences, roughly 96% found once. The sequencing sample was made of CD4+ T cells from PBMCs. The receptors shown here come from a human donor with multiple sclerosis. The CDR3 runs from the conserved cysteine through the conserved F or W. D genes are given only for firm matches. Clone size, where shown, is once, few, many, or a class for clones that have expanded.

TGTGCCAGTAGTATGGGACAGGGGTTTAGTGAGCAGTACTTC | CASSMGQGFSEQYF | TRBV19 | - | TRBJ2-7 | TRBD1
TGTGCCACCAGTAAATCTGCCACAGGAGAGACCCAGTACTTC | CATSKSATGETQYF | TRBV24-1 | - | TRBJ2-5 | -
TGCAGTGCTAGAACAGACAGTTATGAGCAGTTCTTC | CSARTDSYEQFF | TRBV20-1 | once | TRBJ2-1 | -
TGTGCTAGTGCCACCTCGGGACTAAGAAACAATGAGCAGTTCTTC | CASATSGLRNNEQFF | TRBV12-5 | - | TRBJ2-1 | TRBD2
TGTGCCAGCAGTCCCCAGGAGGCAGGGTCCGTGGAGCTGTTTTTT | CASSPQEAGSVELFF | TRBV27 | - | TRBJ2-2 | -
TGTGCCTGGAGTCCAAACACCTACGAGCAGTACTTC | CAWSPNTYEQYF | TRBV30 | - | TRBJ2-7 | -
TGTGCCAGCCGGACTAGACCGAAAGAGACCCAGTACTTC | CASRTRPKETQYF | TRBV27 | - | TRBJ2-5 | TRBD2
TGTGCCAGCAGTTCCCTGTTGAACACTGAAGCTTTCTTT | CASSSLLNTEAFF | TRBV25-1 | - | TRBJ1-1 | -
TGCAGTGCTAGACCCCCCCCTTGGCGGGAGAGAGAGACCCAGTACTTC | CSARPPPWRERETQYF | TRBV20-1 | - | TRBJ2-5 | TRBD2
TGCAGCGGGACGCGAGCATACAATGAGCAGTTCTTC | CSGTRAYNEQFF | TRBV29-1 | - | TRBJ2-1 | -
TGTGCCACCAGTGCCGTTTACGGTGAAGCTTTCTTT | CATSAVYGEAFF | TRBV24-1 | - | TRBJ1-1 | -
TGTGCCAGCAGTCCCGGGACCTACTCCTACGAGCAGTACTTC | CASSPGTYSYEQYF | TRBV9 | once | TRBJ2-7 | -
TGCGCCAGCAGCCCCGGGACCCGCCTGTCCCGGGAGACCCAGTACTTC | CASSPGTRLSRETQYF | TRBV5-1 | - | TRBJ2-5 | -
TGTGCCAGCAGTCCAAGATGGACGGAGACCCAGTACTTC | CASSPRWTETQYF | TRBV27 | - | TRBJ2-5 | -
TGTGCCAGCAGCCAAGATATAGGGGGCAGCGGGGAGCTGTTTTTT | CASSQDIGGSGELFF | TRBV3-1 | - | TRBJ2-2 | TRBD1
TGTGCCAGCAGCTTGGCGAAGCAGAGCTCCTACAATGAGCAGTTCTTC | CASSLAKQSSYNEQFF | TRBV5-5 | - | TRBJ2-1 | -
TGTGCTAGCAGCCCCGACAGGACAGGGACCTCCGAGCAGTACTTC | CASSPDRTGTSEQYF | TRBV7-7 | - | TRBJ2-7 | TRBD1
TGTGCCAGCAGCACGGACAGGGTGGGCGGCTACACCTTC | CASSTDRVGGYTF | TRBV11-2 | - | TRBJ1-2 | TRBD1
TGTGCCACCAGTGATTTGGCCAATGAGCAGTTCTTC | CATSDLANEQFF | TRBV24-1 | - | TRBJ2-1 | -
TGTGCCTGGGAGGGCAATGAGCAGTTCTTC | CAWEGNEQFF | TRBV30 | - | TRBJ2-1 | -